The text below deals with one T cell receptor beta chain. Sequenced by immunoSEQ multiplex PCR; TCRdb stores in-frame clones only, minus some. The table lists 100,000 to 150,000 clones, roughly 90% of them singletons. V was clipped by 4 bases and J by 1 base, with 13 bases between them. This CDR3 comprises 16 residues. Germline CDR1 and CDR2: KGHDR and SFDVKD. This specimen comes from a study of blood T cell repertoires in COVID-19. On the study more broadly: Italy, Spain and the United States were the sources of the convalescent and acute COVID-19 samples. From T cells, B-cell-depleted T cells, or PBMCs came the material, which was cDNA or gDNA.

This chain connects TRBV24-1 to TRBJ1-5, with a possible D match to TRBD1 (6 bases). The clonotype originates from a man aged 65-85 years with active COVID-19. The sequenced material came from peripheral blood. The CDR3 DNA reads as TGTGCCACCAGTGACCCCACAAGGGGGAGCAATCAGCCCCAGCATTTT. It yields the protein CATSDPTRGSNQPQHF.